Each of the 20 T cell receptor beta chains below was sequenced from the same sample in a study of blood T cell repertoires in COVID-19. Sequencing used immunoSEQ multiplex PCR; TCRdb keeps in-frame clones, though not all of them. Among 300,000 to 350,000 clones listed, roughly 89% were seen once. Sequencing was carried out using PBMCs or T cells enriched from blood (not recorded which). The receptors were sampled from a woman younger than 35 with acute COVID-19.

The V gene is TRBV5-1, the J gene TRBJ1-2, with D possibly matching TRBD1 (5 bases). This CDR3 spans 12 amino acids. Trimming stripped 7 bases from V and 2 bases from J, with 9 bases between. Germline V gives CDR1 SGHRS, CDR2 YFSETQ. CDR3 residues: CASADTNYGYTF. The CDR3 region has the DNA TGCGCCAGCGCGGACACAAACTATGGCTACACCTTC.

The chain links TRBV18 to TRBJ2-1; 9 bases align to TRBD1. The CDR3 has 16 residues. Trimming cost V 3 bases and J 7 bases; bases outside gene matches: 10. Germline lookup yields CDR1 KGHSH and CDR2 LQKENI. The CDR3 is CASSPRDRVSVNEQFF. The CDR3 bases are TGTGCCAGCTCACCCAGGGACAGGGTCTCGGTAAATGAGCAGTTCTTC.

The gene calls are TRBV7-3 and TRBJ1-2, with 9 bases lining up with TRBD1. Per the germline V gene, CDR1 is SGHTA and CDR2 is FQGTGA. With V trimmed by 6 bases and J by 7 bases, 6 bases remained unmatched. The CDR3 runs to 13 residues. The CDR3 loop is CASSKDRGGGYTF. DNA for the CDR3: TGTGCCAGCAGTAAGGACAGGGGAGGTGGCTACACCTTC. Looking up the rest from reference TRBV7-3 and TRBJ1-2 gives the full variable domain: GAGVSQTPSNKVTEKGKYVELRCDPISGHTALYWYRQSLGQGPEFLIYFQGTGAADDSGLPNDRFFAVRPEGSVSTLKIQRTERGDSAVYLCASSKDRGGGYTFGSGTRLTVV.

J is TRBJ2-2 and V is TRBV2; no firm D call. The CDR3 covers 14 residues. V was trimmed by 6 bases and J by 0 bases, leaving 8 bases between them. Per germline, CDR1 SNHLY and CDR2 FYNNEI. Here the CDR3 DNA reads TGTGCCAGCAGAGACATTTCGAACACCGGGGAGCTGTTTTTT. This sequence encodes CASRDISNTGELFF.

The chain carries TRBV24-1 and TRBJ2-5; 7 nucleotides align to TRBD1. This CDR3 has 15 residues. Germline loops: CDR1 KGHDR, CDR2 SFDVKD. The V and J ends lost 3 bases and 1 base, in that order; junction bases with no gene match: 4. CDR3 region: CATSDPTGAQETQYF. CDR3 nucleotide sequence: TGTGCCACCAGTGATCCCACAGGGGCCCAAGAGACCCAGTACTTC.

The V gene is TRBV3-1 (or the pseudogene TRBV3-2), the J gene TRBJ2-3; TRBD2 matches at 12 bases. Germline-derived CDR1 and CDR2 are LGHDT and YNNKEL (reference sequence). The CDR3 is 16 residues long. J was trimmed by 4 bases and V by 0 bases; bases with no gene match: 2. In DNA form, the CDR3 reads TGTGCCAGCAGCCAAGAGCTAGCGGGAGGGGCAGATACGCAGTATTTT. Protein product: CASSQELAGGADTQYF.

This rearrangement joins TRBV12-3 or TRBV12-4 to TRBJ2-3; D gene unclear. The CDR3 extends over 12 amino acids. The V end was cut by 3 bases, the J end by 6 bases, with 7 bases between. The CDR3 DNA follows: TGTGCCAGCAGTTTCTCCTCGGATACGCAGTATTTT. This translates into CASSFSSDTQYF.

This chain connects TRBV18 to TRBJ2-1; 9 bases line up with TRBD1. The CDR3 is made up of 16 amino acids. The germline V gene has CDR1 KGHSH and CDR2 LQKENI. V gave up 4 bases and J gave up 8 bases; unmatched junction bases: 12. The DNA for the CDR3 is TGTGCCAGCTCACTACTCTCCGGGACAGGGTACTATGAGCAGTTCTTC. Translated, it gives CASSLLSGTGYYEQFF.

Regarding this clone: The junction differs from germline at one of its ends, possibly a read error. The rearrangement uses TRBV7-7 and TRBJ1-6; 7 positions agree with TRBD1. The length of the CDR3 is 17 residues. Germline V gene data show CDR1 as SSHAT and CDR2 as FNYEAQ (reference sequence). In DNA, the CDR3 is TGTGCTAGCAGCCTTTGTTATGTCGGGACAGTTAATTCACCCCTCCACTTT. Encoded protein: CASSLCYVGTVNSPLHF.

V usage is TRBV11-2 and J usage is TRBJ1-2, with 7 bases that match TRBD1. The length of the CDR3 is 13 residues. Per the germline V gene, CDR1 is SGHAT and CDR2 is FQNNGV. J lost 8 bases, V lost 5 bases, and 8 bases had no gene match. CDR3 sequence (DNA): TGTGCCAGCAGCGCCAGGGGGGAAGGCGGCTACACCTTC. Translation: CASSARGEGGYTF.

For the CDR3, the DNA is TGCGCCAGCAGTGACACGGCCTACGAGCAGTACTTC. It yields the protein CASSDTAYEQYF. This chain joins TRBV5-1 and TRBJ2-7; no firm D call. Trimming removed 5 bases at V and 2 bases at J, with 8 bases between. The CDR3 runs 12 residues. CDR1 SGHRS and CDR2 YFSETQ come from the germline V gene. The variable domain in full, completed from reference TRBV5-1 and TRBJ2-7, reads KAGVTQTPRYLIKTRGQQVTLSCSPISGHRSVSWYQQTPGQGLQFLFEYFSETQRNKGNFPGRFSGRQFSNSRSEMNVSTLELGDSALYLCASSDTAYEQYFGPGTRLTVT.

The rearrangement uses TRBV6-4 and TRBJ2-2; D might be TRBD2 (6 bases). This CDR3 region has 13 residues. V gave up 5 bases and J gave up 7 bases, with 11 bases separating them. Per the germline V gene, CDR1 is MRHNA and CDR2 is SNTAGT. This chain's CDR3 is CASSSGSGGELFF. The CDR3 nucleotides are TGTGCCAGCAGTTCCGGGAGTGGCGGGGAGCTGTTTTTT.

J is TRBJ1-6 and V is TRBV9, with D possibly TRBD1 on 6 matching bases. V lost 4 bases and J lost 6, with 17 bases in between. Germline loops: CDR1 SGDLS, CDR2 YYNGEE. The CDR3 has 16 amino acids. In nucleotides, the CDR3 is TGTGCCAGCAGCCCAGAAGCAGGGGAGAGTAATTCACCCCTCCACTTT. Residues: CASSPEAGESNSPLHF.

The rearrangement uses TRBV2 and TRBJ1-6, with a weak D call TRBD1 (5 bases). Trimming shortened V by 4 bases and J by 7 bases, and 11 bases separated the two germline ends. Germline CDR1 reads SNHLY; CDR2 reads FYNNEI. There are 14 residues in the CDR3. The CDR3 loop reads CASSVTENNSPLHF. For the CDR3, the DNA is TGTGCCAGCAGTGTGACAGAGAACAATTCACCCCTCCACTTT.

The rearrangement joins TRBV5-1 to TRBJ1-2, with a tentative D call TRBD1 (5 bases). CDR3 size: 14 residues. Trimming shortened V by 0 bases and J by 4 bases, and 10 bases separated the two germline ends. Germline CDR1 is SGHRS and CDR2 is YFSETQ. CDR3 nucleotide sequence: TGCGCCAGCAGCTTGGGGGGCAGTCCCTATGGCTACACCTTC. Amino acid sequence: CASSLGGSPYGYTF.

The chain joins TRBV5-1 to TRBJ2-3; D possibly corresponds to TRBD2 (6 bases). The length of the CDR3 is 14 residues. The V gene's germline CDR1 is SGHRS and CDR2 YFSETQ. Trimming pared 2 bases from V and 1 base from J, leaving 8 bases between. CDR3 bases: TGCGCCAGCAGCTTCGGCGGGGGCACAGATACGCAGTATTTT. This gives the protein CASSFGGGTDTQYF.

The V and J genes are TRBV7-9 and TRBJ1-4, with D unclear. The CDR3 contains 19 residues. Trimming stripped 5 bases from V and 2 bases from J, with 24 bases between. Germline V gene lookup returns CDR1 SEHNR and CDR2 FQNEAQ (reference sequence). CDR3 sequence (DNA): TGTGCCAGCAGCCCCAAGTTGTCGGCGGGAGTGGCGACTAATGAAAAACTGTTTTTT. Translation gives CASSPKLSAGVATNEKLFF.

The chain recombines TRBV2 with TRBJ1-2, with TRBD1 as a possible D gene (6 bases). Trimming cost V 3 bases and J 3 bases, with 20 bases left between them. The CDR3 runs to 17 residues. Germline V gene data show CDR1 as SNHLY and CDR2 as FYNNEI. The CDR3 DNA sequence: TGTGCCAGCAGTGATCTAAGCGAAGGGGGTCGCGACTATGGCTACACCTTC. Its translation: CASSDLSEGGRDYGYTF. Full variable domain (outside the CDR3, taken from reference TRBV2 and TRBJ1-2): EPEVTQTPSHQVTQMGQEVILRCVPISNHLYFYWYRQILGQKVEFLVSFYNNEISEKSEIFDDQFSVERPDGSNFTLKIRSTKLEDSAMYFCASSDLSEGGRDYGYTFGSGTRLTVV.

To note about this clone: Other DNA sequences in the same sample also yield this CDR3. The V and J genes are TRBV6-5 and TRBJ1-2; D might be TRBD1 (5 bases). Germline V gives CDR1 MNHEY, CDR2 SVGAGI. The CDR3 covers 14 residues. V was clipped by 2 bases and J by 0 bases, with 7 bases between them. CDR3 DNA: TGTGCCAGCAGTTACGGACACGCTAACTATGGCTACACCTTC. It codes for CASSYGHANYGYTF.

CDR3 bases: TGTGCCAGCAGTTACTCGAGTCACGGGGTTTGGACCCAGTACTTC. It encodes CASSYSSHGVWTQYF. The chain carries TRBV6-5 and TRBJ2-5; D is possibly TRBD2 (5 bases). Germline lookup yields CDR1 MNHEY and CDR2 SVGAGI. The V end was cut by 0 bases, the J end by 7 bases, with 15 bases between. The CDR3 runs to 15 residues.